This T cell receptor beta chain was captured in a study of long-term antiretroviral therapy in people with HIV. Study-level points and caveats: After ART, diversity increased yet remained lower than transplant donor controls.

V lost 0 bases, J lost 5 bases, and 14 bases lay in between. The CDR3 runs to 15 residues. Germline loops: CDR1 SGHRS, CDR2 YFSETQ. A v3.0 immunoSEQ assay was performed at survey level. Profiled with immunoSEQ multiplex PCR; TCRdb holds only in-frame clones, not every one. The top ten clones hold more than 3% of a sample with approximately 30,000 clones, roughly 83% of them seen once. Turning to this clone: Its specificity is unknown.

Each HIV-infected participant was given treatment in the United States. Ahead of DNA extraction, samples held about 0.95-10 million cryopreserved PBMC each. The receptor's source is a man in his late teens or twenties with HIV. Sample: unsorted PBMCs, taken 1.9 years after starting antiretroviral therapy. This chain links TRBV5-1 with TRBJ1-2; unclear D gene. CDR3 DNA: TGCGCCAGCAGCTTGGAAGCGGTCAGAGCTTATGGCTACACCTTC. Protein product: CASSLEAVRAYGYTF.